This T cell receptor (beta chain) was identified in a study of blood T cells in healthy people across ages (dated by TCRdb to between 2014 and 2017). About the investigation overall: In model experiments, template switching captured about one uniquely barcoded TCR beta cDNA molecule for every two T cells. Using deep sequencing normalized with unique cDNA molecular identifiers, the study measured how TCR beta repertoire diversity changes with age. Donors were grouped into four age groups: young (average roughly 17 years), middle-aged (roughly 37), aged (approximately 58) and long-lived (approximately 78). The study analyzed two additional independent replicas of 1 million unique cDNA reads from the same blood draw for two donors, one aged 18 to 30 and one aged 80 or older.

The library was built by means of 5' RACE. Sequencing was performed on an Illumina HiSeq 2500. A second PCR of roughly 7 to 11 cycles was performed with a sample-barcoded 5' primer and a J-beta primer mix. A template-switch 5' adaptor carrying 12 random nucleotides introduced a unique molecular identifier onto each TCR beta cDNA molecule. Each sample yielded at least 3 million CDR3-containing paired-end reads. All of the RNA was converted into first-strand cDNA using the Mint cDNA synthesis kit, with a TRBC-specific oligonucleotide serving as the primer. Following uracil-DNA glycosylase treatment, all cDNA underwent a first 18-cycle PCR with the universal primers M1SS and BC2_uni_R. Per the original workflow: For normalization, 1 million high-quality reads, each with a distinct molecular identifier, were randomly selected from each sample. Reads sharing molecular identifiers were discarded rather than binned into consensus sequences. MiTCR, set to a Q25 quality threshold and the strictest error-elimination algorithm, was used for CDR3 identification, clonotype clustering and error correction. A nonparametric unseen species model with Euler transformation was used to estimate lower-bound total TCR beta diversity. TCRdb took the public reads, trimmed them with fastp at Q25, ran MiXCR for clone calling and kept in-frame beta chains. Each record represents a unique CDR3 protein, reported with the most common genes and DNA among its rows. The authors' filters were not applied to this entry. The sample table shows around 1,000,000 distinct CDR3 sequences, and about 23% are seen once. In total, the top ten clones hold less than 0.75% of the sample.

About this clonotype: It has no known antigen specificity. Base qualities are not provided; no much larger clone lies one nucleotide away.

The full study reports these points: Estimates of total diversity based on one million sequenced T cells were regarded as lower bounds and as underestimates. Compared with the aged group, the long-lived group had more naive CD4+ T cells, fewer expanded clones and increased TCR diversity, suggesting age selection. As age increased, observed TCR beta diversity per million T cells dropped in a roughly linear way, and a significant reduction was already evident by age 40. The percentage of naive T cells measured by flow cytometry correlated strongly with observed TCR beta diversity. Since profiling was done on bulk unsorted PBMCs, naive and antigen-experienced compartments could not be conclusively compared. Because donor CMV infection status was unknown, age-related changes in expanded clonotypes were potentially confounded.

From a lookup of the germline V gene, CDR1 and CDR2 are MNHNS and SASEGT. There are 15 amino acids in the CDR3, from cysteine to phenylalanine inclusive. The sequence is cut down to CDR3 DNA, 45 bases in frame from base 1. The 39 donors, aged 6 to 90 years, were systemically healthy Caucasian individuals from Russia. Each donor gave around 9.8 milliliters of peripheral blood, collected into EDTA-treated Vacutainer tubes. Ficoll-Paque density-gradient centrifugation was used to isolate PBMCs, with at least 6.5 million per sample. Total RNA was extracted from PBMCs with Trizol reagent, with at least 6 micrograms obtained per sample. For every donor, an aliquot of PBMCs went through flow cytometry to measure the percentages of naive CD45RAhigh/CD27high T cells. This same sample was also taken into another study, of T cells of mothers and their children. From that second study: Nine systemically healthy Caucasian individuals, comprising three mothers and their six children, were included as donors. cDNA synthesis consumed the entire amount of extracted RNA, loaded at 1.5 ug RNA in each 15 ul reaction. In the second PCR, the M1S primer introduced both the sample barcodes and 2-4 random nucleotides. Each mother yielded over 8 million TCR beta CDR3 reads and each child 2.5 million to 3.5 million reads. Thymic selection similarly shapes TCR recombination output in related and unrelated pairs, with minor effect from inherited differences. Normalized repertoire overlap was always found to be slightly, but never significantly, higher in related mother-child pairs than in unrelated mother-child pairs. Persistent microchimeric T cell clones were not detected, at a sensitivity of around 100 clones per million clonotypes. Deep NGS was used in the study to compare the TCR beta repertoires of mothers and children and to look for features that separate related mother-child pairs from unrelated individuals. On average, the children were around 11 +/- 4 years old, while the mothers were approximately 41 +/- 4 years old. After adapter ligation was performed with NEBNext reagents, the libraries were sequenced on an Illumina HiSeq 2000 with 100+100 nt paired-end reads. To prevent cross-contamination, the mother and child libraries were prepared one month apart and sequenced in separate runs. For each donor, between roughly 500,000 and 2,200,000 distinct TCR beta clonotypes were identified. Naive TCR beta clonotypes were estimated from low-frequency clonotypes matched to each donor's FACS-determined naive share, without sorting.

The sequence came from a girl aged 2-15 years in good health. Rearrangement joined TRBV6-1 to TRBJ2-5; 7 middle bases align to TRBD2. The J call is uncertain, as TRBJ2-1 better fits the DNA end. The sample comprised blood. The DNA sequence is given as TGTGCCAGCAGTAATGGAGGGCGGGAGTCGTATGAGCAGTTCTTC. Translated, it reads CASSNGGRESYEQFF.